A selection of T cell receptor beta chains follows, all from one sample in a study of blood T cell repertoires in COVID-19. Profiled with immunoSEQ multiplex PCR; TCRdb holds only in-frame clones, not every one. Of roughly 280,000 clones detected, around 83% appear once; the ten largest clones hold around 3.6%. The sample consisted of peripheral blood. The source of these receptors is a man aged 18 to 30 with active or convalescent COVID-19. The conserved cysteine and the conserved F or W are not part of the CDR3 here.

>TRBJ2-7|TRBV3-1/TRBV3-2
ASSPLESEQY
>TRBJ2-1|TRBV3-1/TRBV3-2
ASRQTSEQF
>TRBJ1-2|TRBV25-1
ASGDRYYGYT
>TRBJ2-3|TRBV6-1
ASSEVDRDTQY
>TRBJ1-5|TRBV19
ASSIRGQGGDQPQH
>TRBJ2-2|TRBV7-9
ASTLVLTNTGELF
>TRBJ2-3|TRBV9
ASSVGSTGDTQY
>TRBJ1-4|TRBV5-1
ASSLQGAQTNEKLF
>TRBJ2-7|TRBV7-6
ASSSNWGSTGGKEQY
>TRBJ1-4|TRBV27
ASSPTGIPEVLF
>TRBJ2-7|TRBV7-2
ASSTTSGRYEQY
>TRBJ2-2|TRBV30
AWSGTEGLF
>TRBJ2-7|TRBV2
ASTPGQGAREQY
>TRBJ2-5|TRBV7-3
ASGTGEAETQY
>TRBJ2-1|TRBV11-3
ASSSATSGGNEQF
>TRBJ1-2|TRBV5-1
ASSSTGTGGDGYT
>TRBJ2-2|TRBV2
ASSVETGELF
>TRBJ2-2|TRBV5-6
ASSLGASIKTGELF
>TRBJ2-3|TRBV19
ASSIRTGGRGDTQY
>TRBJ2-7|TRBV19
ASSVGTGDYEQY
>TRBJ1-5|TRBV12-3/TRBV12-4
ASRDSGQGSFH
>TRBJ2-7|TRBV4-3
ASSQDIGGQYEQY
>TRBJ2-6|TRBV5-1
ASSWGQSSGANVLT
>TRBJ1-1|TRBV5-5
ASSHFGEGETEAF
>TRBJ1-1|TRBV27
ASSLRWGPNTEAF
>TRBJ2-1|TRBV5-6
ASRLGASSYNEQF
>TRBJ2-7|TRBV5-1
ASSLTRGLTYEQY
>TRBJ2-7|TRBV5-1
ASSLEGRASYEQY
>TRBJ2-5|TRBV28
ASRERETQY
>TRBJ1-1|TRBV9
ASSFLPEDTEAF
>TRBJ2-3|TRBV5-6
ASSLSQVRSTDTQY
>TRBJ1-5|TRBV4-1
ASSQGQISNQPQH
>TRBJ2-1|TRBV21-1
ASSKGVGRAYNEQF
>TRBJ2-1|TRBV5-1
ASSLGIVGGDRNEQF
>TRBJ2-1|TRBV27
ASGALIEQF
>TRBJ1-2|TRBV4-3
ASSQDAGTEANYGYT
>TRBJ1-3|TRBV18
ASSLDRVGNTIY